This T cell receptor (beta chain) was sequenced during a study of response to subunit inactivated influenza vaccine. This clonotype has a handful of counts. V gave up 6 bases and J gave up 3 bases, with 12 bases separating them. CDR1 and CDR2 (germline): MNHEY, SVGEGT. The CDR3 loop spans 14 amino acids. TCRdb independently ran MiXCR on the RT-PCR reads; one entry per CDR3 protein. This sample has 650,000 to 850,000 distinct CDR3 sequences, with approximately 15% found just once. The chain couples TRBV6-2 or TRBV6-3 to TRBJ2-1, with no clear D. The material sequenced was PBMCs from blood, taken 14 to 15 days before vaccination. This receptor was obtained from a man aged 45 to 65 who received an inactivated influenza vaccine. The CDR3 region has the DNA TGTGCCAGCAGCTTTATGCTAGGCTACAATGAGCAGTTCTTC. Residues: CASSFMLGYNEQFF.